The next 13 T cell receptor beta chains were all read from a single sample in a study of T cell responses to AZD1222 COVID-19 vaccine. Sequencing was performed with immunoSEQ multiplex PCR; in TCRdb, only in-frame clones are kept and a portion is missing. The table lists about 64,000 clones, about 90% of them singletons. Sequenced here: peripheral blood, sampled 28 days after the second dose of the MenACWY control vaccine. Receptor source: an adult who received the MenACWY meningococcal vaccine as a control.

The chain is built from TRBV7-2 and TRBJ2-1; D is possibly TRBD1 (5 bases). Germline assignment: CDR1 SGHTA and CDR2 FQGNSA. This CDR3 has 17 residues. Trimming shortened V by 5 bases and J by 0 bases, and 17 bases separated the two germline ends. The CDR3 coding sequence is TGTGCCAGCAGCCCCCTCCGACAGTTGCCCTCCTACAATGAGCAGTTCTTC. The encoded protein is CASSPLRQLPSYNEQFF.

The genes are TRBV30 and TRBJ2-7; no clear D. Germline V gene lookup returns CDR1 GTSNPN and CDR2 SVGIG (reference sequence). The CDR3 contains 12 residues. The V end lost 1 base, the J end lost 3 bases, and 7 bases lay between the germline ends. For the CDR3, the DNA is TGTGCCTGGAGTGAATCCGACTACGAGCAGTACTTC. As protein: CAWSESDYEQYF.

This CDR3 reads CAWSVSRDRAYEQYF. DNA of the CDR3: TGTGCCTGGAGTGTATCCCGGGACAGGGCCTACGAGCAGTACTTC. The J gene is TRBJ2-7, the V gene TRBV30, with 9 bases fitting TRBD1. The CDR3 runs to 15 residues. Unmatched junction bases numbered 5, after V lost 0 bases and J lost 2 bases. Germline lookup yields CDR1 GTSNPN and CDR2 SVGIG (reference sequence).

The chain carries TRBV28 and TRBJ2-1; no clear D. Germline V gives CDR1 MDHEN, CDR2 SYDVKM. This CDR3 has 13 residues. The V end lost 5 bases, the J end lost 10 bases, and 15 bases lay between the germline ends. CDR3 region: CASSPRVAGEQFF. The CDR3 DNA sequence: TGTGCCAGCAGTCCTAGAGTAGCTGGGGAGCAGTTCTTC.

This clone was recorded only once. The J gene is TRBJ2-3, the V gene TRBV6-5, with D tentatively TRBD2 (6 bases). The germline gives CDR1 MNHEY, CDR2 SVGAGI. The CDR3 totals 14 residues. Trimming cost V 8 bases and J 1 base, with 13 bases left between them. In DNA form, the CDR3 reads TGTGCCAGCCGGGGGTGGGGGGGCACAGATACGCAGTATTTT. Protein product: CASRGWGGTDTQYF.

This sequence joins TRBV9 and TRBJ2-1; 8 nucleotides line up with TRBD2. Trimming at V came to 7 bases and at J to 7 bases, leaving 10 bases not matched to a gene. The germline CDR1 and CDR2 sequences are SGDLS and YYNGEE. The CDR3 has 14 amino acids. The chain's CDR3 is CASGVGRAGNEQFF. CDR3 DNA sequence: TGTGCCAGCGGTGTCGGGAGGGCCGGAAATGAGCAGTTCTTC.

The chain links TRBV28 to TRBJ1-6, with a tentative D call TRBD1 (5 bases). The V and J ends lost 4 bases and 9 bases respectively, with 13 bases between them. The germline V gene encodes CDR1 MDHEN and CDR2 SYDVKM. This CDR3 has 14 amino acids. CDR3 residues: CASSYGQASSPLHF. The CDR3 DNA follows: TGTGCCAGCAGTTATGGACAAGCGTCTTCACCCCTCCACTTT.

This chain joins TRBV5-4 and TRBJ2-5; 10 positions match TRBD1. Germline-derived CDR1 and CDR2 are SGHNT and YYREEE (reference sequence). The CDR3 is made up of 14 amino acids. Trimming took 7 bases from V and 5 from J; bases not matched to a gene: 8. The CDR3 protein is CASSRDRGTETQYF. The DNA of the CDR3 is TGTGCCAGCTCTCGGGACAGGGGAACGGAGACCCAGTACTTC. Based on the CDR3 plus reference TRBV5-4 and TRBJ2-5, the full variable domain is ETGVTQSPTHLIKTRGQQVTLRCSSQSGHNTVSWYQQALGQGPQFIFQYYREEENGRGNFPPRFSGLQFPNYSSELNVNALELDDSALYLCASSRDRGTETQYFGPGTRLLVL.

V is TRBV11-2 and J is TRBJ2-7; D unclear. CDR1 is SGHAT, CDR2 FQNNGV, per germline. V lost 5 bases to trimming and J lost 4 bases, with 12 bases between them. There are 13 residues in the CDR3. Here the CDR3 DNA reads TGTGCCAGCAGCCTCCCAAGTAGGTACGAGCAGTACTTC. Translating gives CASSLPSRYEQYF.

The chain has TRBV7-9 and TRBJ2-1; 9 bases fit TRBD2. Germline-derived CDR1 and CDR2 are SEHNR and FQNEAQ (reference sequence). There are 16 residues in the CDR3. V lost 0 bases, J lost 6 bases, and 6 bases stayed unmatched. In nucleotides, the CDR3 is TGTGCCAGCAGCTTAGCGGGCGGGAGGGCCTCCAATGAGCAGTTCTTC. Residues: CASSLAGGRASNEQFF.

J is TRBJ1-6 and V is TRBV19; D not resolved. CDR3 length: 12 amino acids. Germline V gene lookup returns CDR1 LNHDA and CDR2 SQIVND (reference sequence). Trimming took off 8 bases at V and 10 bases at J, with 12 bases between the two ends. The CDR3 DNA follows: TGTGCCAGTGCCCGGGGAGGATCACCCCTCCACTTT. It encodes CASARGGSPLHF.

V usage is TRBV11-2 and J usage is TRBJ2-1; 9 nucleotides align to TRBD2. CDR3 length equals 17 residues. V lost 5 bases to trimming and J lost 7 bases; unmatched junction nucleotides: 15. The germline gives CDR1 SGHAT, CDR2 FQNNGV. In DNA, the CDR3 is TGTGCCAGCAGCGTCCTCCTGGGGGCGGGAGGGTGGAATGAGCAGTTCTTC. Translating it yields CASSVLLGAGGWNEQFF. Full variable domain (outside the CDR3, taken from reference TRBV11-2 and TRBJ2-1): EAGVAQSPRYKIIEKRQSVAFWCNPISGHATLYWYQQILGQGPKLLIQFQNNGVVDDSQLPKDRFSAERLKGVDSTLKIQPAKLEDSAVYLCASSVLLGAGGWNEQFFGPGTRLTVL.

The chain is built from TRBV29-1 and TRBJ1-4, with TRBD1 identical over 8 bases. Germline lookup yields CDR1 SQVTM and CDR2 ANQGSEA. J was trimmed by 5 bases and V by 4 bases; bases with no gene match: 3. The CDR3 totals 13 residues. The CDR3 DNA reads TGCAGCGTTGCCCGGGACAGGAATGAAAAACTGTTTTTT. It encodes CSVARDRNEKLFF.